The 17 T cell receptor beta chains presented below share a single source sample, sequenced in a study of blood T cell repertoires in COVID-19 (dated by TCRdb to about 2020). Library preparation employed the immunoSEQ multiplex PCR assay. Held by TCRdb, this immuneACCESS table contains in-frame sequences only and omits some clones. Under half of the omission traces to an unresolved V gene where checked; the cause of the rest is unknown. The sample profile shows about 90,000 clones; 80% of them were found once. About a tenth of the sample belongs to the ten largest clones. Sequencing was done on a sample of peripheral blood. These receptors were taken from an older woman with acute or convalescent COVID-19.

This sequence joins TRBV4-1 and TRBJ1-2, with D perhaps matching TRBD1 (5 bases). The CDR3 is 15 amino acids. The germline V and J ends were trimmed by 4 bases and 0 bases, with 12 bases remaining between them. The V gene's germline CDR1 is MGHRA and CDR2 YSYEKL. The CDR3, as DNA: TGCGCCAGCAGCCCTTCGACAGCCACTAACTATGGCTACACCTTC. Translation gives CASSPSTATNYGYTF.

The chain carries TRBV5-1 and TRBJ2-7, with TRBD2 matching 7 bases. The CDR3 runs to 16 residues. The trim removed 5 bases at V and 5 bases at J, leaving 16 bases unmatched. Germline V gene data show CDR1 as SGHRS and CDR2 as YFSETQ. In DNA form, the CDR3 reads TGCGCCAGCAGATTCCGCGGGCCGGGAGGTGGGGACGAGCAGTACTTC. Translating it yields CASRFRGPGGGDEQYF.

This sequence joins TRBV6-2 or TRBV6-3 and TRBJ1-2; 7 bases agree with TRBD1. Trimming removed 0 bases from V and 9 bases from J; junction bases left unmatched: 4. The CDR3 totals 13 residues. CDR1 and CDR2 (germline): MNHEY, SVGEGT. In nucleotides, the CDR3 is TGTGCCAGCAGTTACTCGGGGGACAGCCGCTACACCTTC. Residues: CASSYSGDSRYTF.

The genes are TRBV7-9 and TRBJ2-1; TRBD2 aligns across 14 bases. The V and J ends lost 6 bases and 7 bases, in that order; junction bases with no gene match: 5. Germline V gene data show CDR1 as SEHNR and CDR2 as FQNEAQ (reference sequence). The CDR3 is 15 amino acids. CDR3 in DNA: TGTGCCAGCAGTCGGACTAGCGGGAGGCGTAATGAGCAGTTCTTC. It encodes CASSRTSGRRNEQFF.

CDR3 amino acids: CASSLYRRNRRNQETQYF. In DNA, the CDR3 is TGTGCCAGCAGCTTATACCGCCGGAACAGGCGGAACCAAGAGACCCAGTACTTC. The V gene is TRBV7-2, the J gene TRBJ2-5, with D maybe TRBD1 (5 bases). The CDR3 is 18 amino acids. Germline values: CDR1 SGHTA, CDR2 FQGNSA. V was cut by 2 bases and J by 0 bases, with 19 bases left in between.

The CDR3 spells CASSLSTGQEWETQYF. CDR3 sequence (DNA): TGCGCCAGCAGCTTGTCCACTGGACAGGAATGGGAGACCCAGTACTTC. V and J are TRBV5-1 and TRBJ2-5, with 7 bases fitting TRBD1. Germline loops: CDR1 SGHRS, CDR2 YFSETQ. The CDR3 is 16 amino acids. The ends lost 1 base at V and 5 bases at J; junction bases unmatched: 11.

This clone was detected only once. This rearrangement joins TRBV2 to TRBJ2-3, with 8 bases aligning to TRBD2. V was clipped by 5 bases and J by 2 bases; unmatched bases: 3. The CDR3 totals 14 residues. Germline V gene sequence: CDR1 SNHLY, CDR2 FYNNEI. In DNA form, the CDR3 reads TGTGCCAGCAGTCGGGGGGGCCCCACAGATACGCAGTATTTT. As protein: CASSRGGPTDTQYF.

This rearrangement joins TRBV3-1 (or the pseudogene TRBV3-2) to TRBJ2-5; D unclear. The CDR3 contains 15 residues. CDR1 is LGHDT, CDR2 YNNKEL, per germline (reference sequence). The germline V and J ends were trimmed by 5 bases and 1 base, with 14 bases remaining between them. The CDR3 sequence is CASSSDRVAQETQYF. For the CDR3, the DNA is TGTGCCAGCAGCTCAGACCGGGTGGCCCAAGAGACCCAGTACTTC.

The chain uses TRBV28 and TRBJ1-5, with 8 bases that match TRBD1. From germline, CDR1 is MDHEN and CDR2 SYDVKM. Trimming took 6 bases from V and 5 from J; bases not matched to a gene: 9. The CDR3 runs 15 residues. CDR3 in amino acids: CASRQTGGMYQPQHF. DNA of the CDR3: TGTGCCAGCAGGCAAACAGGGGGAATGTATCAGCCCCAGCATTTT.

The chain employs TRBV5-1 and TRBJ2-2; 11 bases fit TRBD1. Germline CDR1 SGHRS, CDR2 YFSETQ. The CDR3 consists of 14 residues. The J segment lost 7 bases and the V segment lost 4 bases, leaving 3 bases of the junction unmatched. The CDR3 is CASSGQGAHGELFF. In DNA form, the CDR3 reads TGCGCCAGCAGCGGACAGGGGGCCCACGGGGAGCTGTTTTTT.

The CDR3 DNA reads as TGTGCCAGTAGTAACAGGGACACTGAAGCTTTCTTT. Translated: CASSNRDTEAFF. The V and J genes are TRBV19 and TRBJ1-1, with D tentatively TRBD1 (6 bases). The CDR3 spans 12 residues. CDR1 and CDR2 from the germline V gene are LNHDA and SQIVND (reference sequence). V was cut by 4 bases and J by 3 bases, with 6 bases left in between.

The CDR3 DNA follows: TGCAGCGTGGCACCCCGGGTTGGTTCCGGGGAGCTGTTTTTT. It is translated as CSVAPRVGSGELFF. V and J are TRBV29-1 and TRBJ2-2; the D is unclear. V dropped 6 bases and J dropped 6 bases, with 17 bases sitting between them. CDR3 length: 14 residues. Germline values: CDR1 SQVTM, CDR2 ANQGSEA.

The V gene is TRBV28, the J gene TRBJ1-2; 12 bases fit TRBD1. Germline CDR1 and CDR2: MDHEN and SYDVKM. This CDR3 has 14 amino acids. Trimming cost V 9 bases and J 8 bases; bases outside gene matches: 10. CDR3 sequence reads: CASRGTGGVSGYTF. The CDR3 DNA reads TGTGCCAGTAGGGGGACAGGGGGCGTTAGCGGCTACACCTTC.

This sequence joins TRBV2 and TRBJ2-7; weak D call: TRBD1 (5 bases). Germline V gene data show CDR1 as SNHLY and CDR2 as FYNNEI. This CDR3 has 15 amino acids. The germline V and J ends were trimmed by 2 bases and 2 bases, with 13 bases remaining between them. The CDR3 nucleotides are TGTGCCAGCAGTGAAAGGGGCAGGGCGACCTACGAGCAGTACTTC. This codes for CASSERGRATYEQYF.

Here the CDR3 reads CASSQTGLNSPLHF. The DNA of the CDR3 is TGTGCCAGTAGTCAAACAGGGCTGAATTCACCCCTCCACTTT. V is TRBV19 and J is TRBJ1-6; D is possibly TRBD1 (6 bases). The V gene's germline CDR1 is LNHDA and CDR2 SQIVND (reference sequence). This CDR3 is built from 14 residues. V was shortened by 5 bases and J by 7 bases, with 12 bases between the two germline ends.

The CDR3 nucleotides read TGTGCCAGCAGTTTTAGTAGCGGGAGGTTCAAGGATGAGCAGTTCTTC. Translated, it gives CASSFSSGRFKDEQFF. The V and J genes are TRBV28 and TRBJ2-1, with 10 bases identical to TRBD2. The CDR3 is made up of 16 amino acids. Trimming took 3 bases from V and 8 from J; bases not matched to a gene: 10. Germline V gene data show CDR1 as MDHEN and CDR2 as SYDVKM.

A remark on this clone: Other DNA sequences in this specimen translate into the identical CDR3. The gene calls are TRBV29-1 and TRBJ1-1; 10 nucleotides agree with TRBD1. The V segment lost 5 bases and the J segment 2 bases; nucleotides outside the gene matches: 2. The germline gives CDR1 SQVTM, CDR2 ANQGSEA. The CDR3 is made up of 13 amino acids. The CDR3 DNA is TGCAGCGTTCGGACAGGGGGAAACACTGAAGCTTTCTTT. It specifies CSVRTGGNTEAFF.